This TCR beta chain was observed in a study of post-analysis software for immune sequencing data. J lost 6 bases, V lost 6 bases, and 6 bases had no gene match. CDR1 and CDR2 (germline): MNHEY, SMNVEV (reference sequence). The CDR3 spans 15 residues. Carried by the TCR beta cDNA libraries were unique molecular identifiers. MiXCR, run by TCRdb on the PCR reads, gives a single entry per CDR3 protein. This repertoire shows some 260,000 distinct CDR3 sequences, less than 40% found once; its top ten account for around 4.8%. The study, taken as a whole, reports: By F measure, strong co-clustering occurred among samples prepared in the same batch. TRBV5-6, TRBV5-1 and TRBV20-1 belonged to a set of a few TRBV segments that were more frequent in patients than controls. Significantly decreased normalized Chao1 diversity was recorded for multiple sclerosis patients relative to controls.

In its sample, this clonotype was seen many times. What it binds is not known. The clonotype was recovered from a girl between 10 and 17 years old with multiple sclerosis. The V call is TRBV27, the J call TRBJ2-4, with 12 positions matching TRBD2. The sequenced sample was blood. The CDR3 loop reads CASRLGTSGLNIQYF. The CDR3 coding sequence is TGTGCCAGCAGATTGGGGACTAGCGGGCTAAACATTCAGTACTTC.